What follows are 26 T cell receptor beta chains derived from one specimen sequenced in a study of blood T cells in healthy people across ages. Through a sample-barcoded 5' primer and a J-beta primer mix, a second PCR was run for roughly 6 to 12 cycles. Each CDR3 protein gets one entry after TCRdb re-called the 5' RACE reads with MiXCR. The data hold roughly 1.4 million distinct CDR3 sequences, with around 55% observed a single time. The sequenced sample was blood. These receptors originate from a man in his late teens or twenties in good health.

A few counts support this clonotype. The chain employs TRBV5-1 and TRBJ1-1; 9 positions agree with TRBD1. CDR1 is SGHRS, CDR2 YFSETQ, per germline. The length of the CDR3 is 18 residues. V lost 0 bases and J lost 4; bases outside the gene matches: 13. CDR3 nucleotide sequence: TGCGCCAGCAGCTTGGTGGGATACGGGACAGGGTTGTTCACTGAAGCTTTCTTT. Translating it yields CASSLVGYGTGLFTEAFF.

The rearrangement links TRBV6-5 to TRBJ2-7; possibly TRBD2 for D (5 bases). CDR1 is MNHEY and CDR2 is SVGAGI in the germline V gene. The V and J ends lost 2 bases and 9 bases respectively, with 14 bases between them. This CDR3 is 13 amino acids long. The CDR3: CASSYNSPRGQYF. Here the CDR3 DNA reads TGTGCCAGCAGTTACAATAGTCCTCGGGGGCAGTACTTC.

This chain connects TRBV29-1 to TRBJ2-5, with D perhaps matching TRBD1 or TRBD2 (5 bases each). This CDR3 is built from 15 residues. From germline, CDR1 is SQVTM and CDR2 ANQGSEA. V was shortened by 7 bases and J by 4 bases, with 22 bases between the two germline ends. The CDR3: CSARHRAPRGETQYF. The CDR3 nucleotides read TGCAGCGCAAGACACCGGGCCCCGAGGGGAGAGACCCAGTACTTC.

In its sample, this clonotype was seen a few times. V and J are TRBV9 and TRBJ2-6, with TRBD2 matching 12 bases. V shed 0 bases and J 2 bases; nucleotides not matched to a gene: 9. Germline loops: CDR1 SGDLS, CDR2 YYNGEE. The CDR3 has 20 residues. For the CDR3, the DNA is TGTGCCAGCAGCGTAGAGGCGAGACTAGCGGGAGTAGCTGGGGCCAACGTCCTGACTTTC. It yields the protein CASSVEARLAGVAGANVLTF.

This chain joins TRBV20-1 and TRBJ2-7; D call uncertain. The J call is in doubt because the DNA end fits TRBJ2-5 better. The CDR3 loop spans 13 amino acids. The germline gives CDR1 DFQATT, CDR2 SNEGSKA (reference sequence). DNA of the CDR3: TGCAGTGCTAGGCTTCTAGGGCTGGAGACCCAGTACTTC. Protein product: CSARLLGLETQYF.

This clonotype has a handful of counts. This chain joins TRBV4-1 and TRBJ2-4; unclear D gene. The last part of the DNA fits TRBJ2-7 better; the J call may be wrong. The length of the CDR3 is 15 residues. Germline V gene sequence: CDR1 MGHRA, CDR2 YSYEKL. CDR3 coding DNA: TGCGCCAGCAGCCGAATACGGCCTAATGAGCACGAGCAGTACTTC. Encoded protein: CASSRIRPNEHEQYF.

The V gene is TRBV4-1, the J gene TRBJ2-2, with a possible D match to TRBD1 (5 bases). The CDR3 extends over 17 amino acids. Germline-derived CDR1 and CDR2 are MGHRA and YSYEKL. V was cut by 4 bases and J by 2 bases, with 17 bases left in between. The CDR3 DNA reads TGCGCCAGCAGCCGCCCCCTAACGGACATTAACACCGGGGAGCTGTTTTTT. Translating gives CASSRPLTDINTGELFF.

This clonotype has a handful of counts. The chain is built from TRBV3-1 and TRBJ2-7, with TRBD1 matching 7 bases. Germline CDR1 and CDR2: LGHDT and YNNKEL (reference sequence). CDR3 size: 14 residues. Germline trimming cut 0 bases from V and 3 bases from J; bases unmatched to any gene: 2. The CDR3 region is CASSQDRGFYEQYF. The CDR3 region has the DNA TGTGCCAGCAGCCAAGACAGGGGGTTCTACGAGCAGTACTTC.

J is TRBJ1-2 and V is TRBV12-3 or TRBV12-4; 7 nucleotides line up with TRBD1. Germline trimming cut 6 bases from V and 11 bases from J; bases unmatched to any gene: 12. CDR3 length: 13 amino acids. The CDR3 DNA follows: TGTGCCAGCAGCCCTACGAGACAGGGAGTTTACACCTTC. Translation gives CASSPTRQGVYTF.

The chain links TRBV6-6 to TRBJ2-5, with 8 nucleotides matching TRBD1. Germline loops: CDR1 MNHNY, CDR2 SVGAGI (reference sequence). The CDR3 has 14 amino acids. The trim removed 6 bases at V and 2 bases at J, leaving 5 bases unmatched. CDR3 protein: CASSTGGRQETQYF. The CDR3 DNA is TGTGCCAGCAGCACAGGGGGACGGCAAGAGACCCAGTACTTC.

This sequence joins TRBV28 and TRBJ2-3, with D perhaps matching TRBD1 (6 bases). The CDR3 contains 15 residues. The V end lost 3 bases, the J end lost 2 bases, and 12 bases lay between the germline ends. Per germline, CDR1 MDHEN and CDR2 SYDVKM. The CDR3 sequence is CASSFGTRPTDTQYF. DNA of the CDR3: TGTGCCAGCAGTTTTGGGACACGCCCCACAGATACGCAGTATTTT.

The chain employs TRBV7-6 and TRBJ2-3, with 11 bases that match TRBD1. This CDR3 comprises 16 residues. The germline CDR1 and CDR2 sequences are SGHVS and FNYEAQ. The V and J ends lost 3 bases and 6 bases, in that order; junction bases with no gene match: 8. This CDR3 reads CASSFEGTGGCDTQYF. The CDR3 nucleotides read TGTGCCAGCAGCTTCGAAGGGACAGGGGGTTGTGATACGCAGTATTTT.

The chain is built from TRBV4-1 and TRBJ2-7; unclear D gene. This CDR3 has 14 residues. Germline lookup yields CDR1 MGHRA and CDR2 YSYEKL. Trimming shortened V by 1 base and J by 3 bases, and 10 bases separated the two germline ends. CDR3 in DNA: TGCGCCAGCAGCCAAGTCCAGAATGACTACGAGCAGTACTTC. Protein sequence: CASSQVQNDYEQYF.

There are a few counts of this clonotype. The chain has TRBV4-3 and TRBJ2-3; D is perhaps TRBD2 (7 bases). This CDR3 has 13 amino acids. Germline assignment: CDR1 LGHNA and CDR2 YSLEER. The V end was cut by 1 base, the J end by 10 bases, with 12 bases between. Written as DNA, the CDR3 is TGCGCCAGCAGCCAAGTGGGGGCGGGAGCGCAGTATTTT. Its protein product is CASSQVGAGAQYF.

This clonotype was detected only once. The V call is TRBV3-1, the J call TRBJ2-7; a weak D match, TRBD2 (6 bases). V lost 4 bases and J 4 bases, leaving 14 bases between the germline ends. The CDR3 covers 14 residues. Looked up from germline, CDR1 is LGHDT and CDR2 is YNNKEL (reference sequence). The CDR3 sequence is CASSRDGGLYEQYF. CDR3 in DNA: TGTGCCAGCAGCCGGGACGGGGGATTGTACGAGCAGTACTTC.

This chain connects TRBV2 to TRBJ2-7; D possibly corresponds to TRBD1 (6 bases). Germline CDR1 and CDR2: SNHLY and FYNNEI. The germline V and J ends were trimmed by 5 bases and 3 bases, with 14 bases remaining between them. The CDR3 totals 14 residues. The CDR3 DNA sequence: TGTGCCAGCAGTTCGGACAGAACCAACTACGAGCAGTACTTC. Amino acids: CASSSDRTNYEQYF.

This clonotype has ten or more counts. As DNA, the CDR3 is TGTGCCAGCAGCCTCACGAGGGTCGGGACAGATACGCAGTATTTT. Protein: CASSLTRVGTDTQYF. The chain combines TRBV4-2 with TRBJ2-3; TRBD2 is a possible D gene (5 bases). The CDR3 sequence is 15 residues long. The germline V gene has CDR1 LGHNA and CDR2 YNFKEQ. The V end was cut by 4 bases, the J end by 3 bases, with 14 bases between.

The V call is TRBV6-6, the J call TRBJ2-4; the D gene is possibly TRBD1 (6 bases). Trimming took 7 bases from V and 3 from J, leaving 10 bases between them. The V gene's germline CDR1 is MNHNY and CDR2 SVGAGI (reference sequence). The CDR3 is made up of 13 amino acids. DNA for the CDR3: TGTGCCAGCATACAGGGTTACAAAAACATTCAGTACTTC. It specifies CASIQGYKNIQYF.

V and J are TRBV20-1 and TRBJ1-1, with D possibly matching TRBD1 (5 bases). The CDR3 loop spans 13 amino acids. The ends were cut back, 1 base at V and 1 base at J, with 7 bases in the middle. CDR1 and CDR2 from the germline V gene are DFQATT and SNEGSKA (reference sequence). The CDR3 here is CSARATGNTEAFF. CDR3 DNA: TGCAGTGCTAGAGCCACAGGGAACACTGAAGCTTTCTTT.

The V call is TRBV6-1, the J call TRBJ1-6; D unclear. The CDR3 length is 14 residues. Germline lookup yields CDR1 MNHNS and CDR2 SASEGT. Trimming left V 1 base short and J 5 bases short, with 6 bases between. The CDR3 loop is CASSEGQNNSPLHF. The CDR3 nucleotides read TGTGCCAGCAGTGAAGGGCAGAATAATTCACCCCTCCACTTT.

The chain couples TRBV5-1 to TRBJ2-1, with D possibly called TRBD1 or TRBD2 (6 bases each). Germline CDR1 is SGHRS and CDR2 is YFSETQ. The CDR3 contains 17 residues. Between the trimmed V and J ends, which lost 2 bases and 4 bases, there was a span of 19 bases. The CDR3 protein is CASSFGAGGLQYNEQFF. The CDR3 DNA is TGCGCCAGCAGCTTTGGCGCCGGGGGCCTACAATACAATGAGCAGTTCTTC.

The chain recombines TRBV7-9 with TRBJ1-2; the match to TRBD1 covers 8 bases. The CDR3 has 13 amino acids. The ends lost 5 bases at V and 3 bases at J; junction bases unmatched: 2. Germline V gene data show CDR1 as SEHNR and CDR2 as FQNEAQ (reference sequence). The CDR3 nucleotides are TGTGCCAGCAGCAAGACAGGGGACTATGGCTACACCTTC. Protein sequence: CASSKTGDYGYTF. The complete variable domain, with remaining parts taken from reference TRBV7-9 and TRBJ1-2, reads DTGVSQNPRHKITKRGQNVTFRCDPISEHNRLYWYRQTLGQGPEFLTYFQNEAQLEKSRLLSDRFSAERPKGSFSTLEIQRTEQGDSAMYLCASSKTGDYGYTFGSGTRLTVV.

This clonotype showed up many times. The V call is TRBV29-1, the J call TRBJ2-7; 7 bases line up with TRBD2. J was trimmed by 5 bases and V by 0 bases; bases with no gene match: 7. Germline CDR1 and CDR2: SQVTM and ANQGSEA. This CDR3 comprises 14 residues. The CDR3, as DNA: TGCAGCGTTGAAGATTCGGCAGGGACTAACGAGCAGTACTTC. This codes for CSVEDSAGTNEQYF.

The genes are TRBV6-2 or TRBV6-3 and TRBJ2-4; 9 bases fit TRBD1. This CDR3 is 15 amino acids long. Germline CDR1 MNHEY, CDR2 SVGEGT. V shed 5 bases and J 13 bases; nucleotides not matched to a gene: 15. The CDR3 is CASSVTGTGRWEQYF. The DNA for the CDR3 is TGTGCCAGCAGTGTAACCGGGACAGGGCGATGGGAGCAGTACTTC.

V is TRBV6-2 or TRBV6-3 and J is TRBJ1-2; D gene uncertain. Trimming cost V 5 bases and J 4 bases, with 11 bases left between them. Germline values: CDR1 MNHEY, CDR2 SVGEGT. The CDR3 extends over 13 amino acids. CDR3 amino acids: CASSPAYGYGYTF. For the CDR3, the DNA is TGTGCCAGCAGTCCCGCGTACGGCTATGGCTACACCTTC.

The rearrangement joins TRBV3-1 to TRBJ2-1; D could derive from TRBD1 or TRBD2 (6 bases each). The CDR3 spans 15 residues. The V gene lost 1 base and the J gene lost 4 bases, with 11 bases spanning the gap. CDR1 LGHDT and CDR2 YNNKEL come from the germline V gene (reference sequence). CDR3 amino acids: CASSQGRGHYNEQFF. In DNA form, the CDR3 reads TGTGCCAGCAGCCAAGGACGGGGGCATTACAATGAGCAGTTCTTC.